The source of this T cell receptor beta chain is a study of cytomegalovirus exposure and HLA in healthy donors. The CDR3 covers 15 residues. CDR1 SQVTM and CDR2 ANQGSEA come from the germline V gene. Losses at the gene ends were 4 bases for V and 5 bases for J; bases not matched to a gene: 9. Study results and limitations: Evidence from a later analysis indicated that most CMV-associated TCR beta chains looked HLA-restricted.

The PCR made use of 60 Vbeta and 13 Jbeta primers. The table came from immunoSEQ multiplex PCR; TCRdb's copy has only in-frame clones and leaves some out. The sample has more than 95,000 clones, almost 80% seen once. As for this clone: Its antigen is unidentified.

Sequences were obtained from PBMCs. This chain connects TRBV29-1 to TRBJ2-1, with 9 bases lining up with TRBD1. The receptor comes from a man aged 55 to 70 in good health and CMV-seropositive. CDR3 region: CSVALGQGYHNEQFF. CDR3 DNA sequence: TGCAGCGTTGCCCTAGGACAGGGGTACCACAATGAGCAGTTCTTC.